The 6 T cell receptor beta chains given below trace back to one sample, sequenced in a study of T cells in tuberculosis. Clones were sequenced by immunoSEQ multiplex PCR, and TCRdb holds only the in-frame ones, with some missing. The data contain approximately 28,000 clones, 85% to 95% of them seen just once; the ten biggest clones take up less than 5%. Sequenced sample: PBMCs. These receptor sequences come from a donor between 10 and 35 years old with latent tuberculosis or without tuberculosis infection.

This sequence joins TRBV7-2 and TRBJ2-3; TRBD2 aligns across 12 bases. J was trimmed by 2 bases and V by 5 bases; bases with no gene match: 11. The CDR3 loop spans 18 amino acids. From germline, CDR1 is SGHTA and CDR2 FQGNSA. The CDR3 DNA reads TGTGCCAGCAGCCGCCCCGCTAGCGGGGGGGAACTCACAGATACGCAGTATTTT. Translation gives CASSRPASGGELTDTQYF.

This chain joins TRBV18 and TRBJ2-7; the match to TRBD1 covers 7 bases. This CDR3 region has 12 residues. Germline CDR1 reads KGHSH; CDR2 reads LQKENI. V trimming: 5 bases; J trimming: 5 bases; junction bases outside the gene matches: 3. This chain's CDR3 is CASSSDRDEQYF. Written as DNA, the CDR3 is TGTGCCAGCTCATCAGACAGGGACGAGCAGTACTTC.

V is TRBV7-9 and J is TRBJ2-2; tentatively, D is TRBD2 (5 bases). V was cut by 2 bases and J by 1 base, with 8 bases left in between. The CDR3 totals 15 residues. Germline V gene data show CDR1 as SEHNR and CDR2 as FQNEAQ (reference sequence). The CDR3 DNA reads TGTGCCAGCAGCTTATTAGGAGGGAACACCGGGGAGCTGTTTTTT. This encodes CASSLLGGNTGELFF. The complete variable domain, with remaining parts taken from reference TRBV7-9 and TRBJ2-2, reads DTGVSQNPRHKITKRGQNVTFRCDPISEHNRLYWYRQTLGQGPEFLTYFQNEAQLEKSRLLSDRFSAERPKGSFSTLEIQRTEQGDSAMYLCASSLLGGNTGELFFGEGSRLTVL.

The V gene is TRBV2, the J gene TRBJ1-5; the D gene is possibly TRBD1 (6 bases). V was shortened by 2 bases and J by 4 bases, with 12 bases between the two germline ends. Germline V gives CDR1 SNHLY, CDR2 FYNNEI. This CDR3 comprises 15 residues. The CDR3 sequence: CASSERWQGNQPQHF. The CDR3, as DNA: TGTGCCAGCAGTGAAAGGTGGCAGGGGAATCAGCCCCAGCATTTT.

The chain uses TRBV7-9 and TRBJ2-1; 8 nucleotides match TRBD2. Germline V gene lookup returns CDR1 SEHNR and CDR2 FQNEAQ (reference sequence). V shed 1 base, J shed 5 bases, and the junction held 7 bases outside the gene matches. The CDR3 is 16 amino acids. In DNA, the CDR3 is TGTGCCAGCAGCTTAGAAAGGGGTAGCGGGGACAATGAGCAGTTCTTC. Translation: CASSLERGSGDNEQFF.

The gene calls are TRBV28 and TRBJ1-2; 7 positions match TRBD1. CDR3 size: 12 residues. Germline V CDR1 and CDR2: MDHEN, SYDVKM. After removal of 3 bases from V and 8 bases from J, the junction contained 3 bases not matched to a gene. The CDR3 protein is CASSFPGGGYTF. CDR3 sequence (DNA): TGTGCCAGCAGTTTTCCAGGGGGAGGCTACACCTTC.